The TCR beta chain under discussion was sequenced for a study of T cell responses to AZD1222 COVID-19 vaccine. Sequencing was performed with immunoSEQ multiplex PCR; in TCRdb, only in-frame clones are kept and a portion is missing. The sample carries about 130,000 clones, over 85% recorded once. The source was peripheral blood, collected on day 0 of AZD1222 vaccination. The sequence was collected from an adult in good health.

The chain's CDR3 is CASSLEPRMAGSSGNTIYF. The CDR3 DNA sequence: TGCGCCAGCAGCTTGGAGCCAAGAATGGCCGGGAGCTCTGGAAACACCATATATTTT. The V call is TRBV5-1, the J call TRBJ1-3; no reliable D call. The CDR3 length is 19 residues. V was clipped by 0 bases and J by 0 bases, with 19 bases between them. Germline V gene lookup returns CDR1 SGHRS and CDR2 YFSETQ.